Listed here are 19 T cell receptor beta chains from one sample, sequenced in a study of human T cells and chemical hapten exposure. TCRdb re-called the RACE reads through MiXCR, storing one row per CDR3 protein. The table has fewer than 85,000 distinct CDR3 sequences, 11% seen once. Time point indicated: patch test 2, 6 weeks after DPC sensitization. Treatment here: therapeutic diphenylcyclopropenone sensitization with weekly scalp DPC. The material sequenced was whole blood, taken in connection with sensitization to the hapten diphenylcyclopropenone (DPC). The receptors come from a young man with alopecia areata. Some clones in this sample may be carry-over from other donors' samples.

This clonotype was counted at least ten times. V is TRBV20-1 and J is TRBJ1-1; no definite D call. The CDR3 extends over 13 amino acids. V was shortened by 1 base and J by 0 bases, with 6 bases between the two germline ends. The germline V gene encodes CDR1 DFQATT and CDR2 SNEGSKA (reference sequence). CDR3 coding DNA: TGCAGTGCTAGAGTAAGTTTGAACACTGAAGCTTTCTTT. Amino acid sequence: CSARVSLNTEAFF.

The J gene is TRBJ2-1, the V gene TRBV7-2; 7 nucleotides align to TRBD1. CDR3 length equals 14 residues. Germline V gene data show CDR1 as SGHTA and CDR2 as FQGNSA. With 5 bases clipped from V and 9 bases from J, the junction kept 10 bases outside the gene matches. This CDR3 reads CASSARQGLGEQFF. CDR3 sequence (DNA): TGTGCCAGCAGCGCCCGACAGGGTTTAGGTGAGCAGTTCTTC.

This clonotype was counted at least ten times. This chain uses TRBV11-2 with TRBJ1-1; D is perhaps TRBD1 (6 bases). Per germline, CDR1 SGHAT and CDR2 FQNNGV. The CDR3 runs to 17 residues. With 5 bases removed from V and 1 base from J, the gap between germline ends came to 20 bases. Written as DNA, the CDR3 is TGTGCCAGCAGCGGACGGGAACAGGGCCCCCCGAACACTGAAGCTTTCTTT. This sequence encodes CASSGREQGPPNTEAFF.

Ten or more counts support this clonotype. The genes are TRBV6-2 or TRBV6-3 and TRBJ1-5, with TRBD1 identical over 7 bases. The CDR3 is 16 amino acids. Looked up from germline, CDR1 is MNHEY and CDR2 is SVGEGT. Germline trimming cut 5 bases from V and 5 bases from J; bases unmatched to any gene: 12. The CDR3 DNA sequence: TGTGCCAGCAGTCGGGACAGTGGGTCCCCCTATCAGCCCCAGCATTTT. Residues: CASSRDSGSPYQPQHF.

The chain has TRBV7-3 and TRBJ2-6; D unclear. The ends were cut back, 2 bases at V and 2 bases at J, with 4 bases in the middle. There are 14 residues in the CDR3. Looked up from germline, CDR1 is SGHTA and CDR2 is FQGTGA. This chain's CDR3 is CASSLSAGANVLTF. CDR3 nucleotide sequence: TGTGCCAGCAGCTTATCAGCTGGGGCCAACGTCCTGACTTTC.

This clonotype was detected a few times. The CDR3: CASSQWDRTYEQYV. The CDR3 region has the DNA TGTGCCAGCAGCCAATGGGACAGAACCTACGAGCAGTACGTC. V is TRBV7-9 and J is TRBJ2-7; TRBD1 aligns across 7 bases. The CDR3 length is 14 residues. CDR1 and CDR2 from the germline V gene are SEHNR and FQNEAQ (reference sequence). V gave up 5 bases and J gave up 2 bases; unmatched junction bases: 6.

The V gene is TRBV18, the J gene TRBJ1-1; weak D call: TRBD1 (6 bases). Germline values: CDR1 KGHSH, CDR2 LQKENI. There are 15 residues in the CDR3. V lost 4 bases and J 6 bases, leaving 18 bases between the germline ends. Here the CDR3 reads CASSHKTGNGPEAFF. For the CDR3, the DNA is TGTGCCAGCTCACACAAAACAGGGAACGGGCCTGAAGCTTTCTTT. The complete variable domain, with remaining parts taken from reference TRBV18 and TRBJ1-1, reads NAGVMQNPRHLVRRRGQEARLRCSPMKGHSHVYWYRQLPEEGLKFMVYLQKENIIDESGMPKERFSAEFPKEGPSILRIQQVVRGDSAAYFCASSHKTGNGPEAFFGQGTRLTVV.

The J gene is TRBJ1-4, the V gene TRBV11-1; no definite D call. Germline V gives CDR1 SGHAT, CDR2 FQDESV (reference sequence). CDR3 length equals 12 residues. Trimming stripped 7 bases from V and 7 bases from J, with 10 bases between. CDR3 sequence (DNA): TGTGCCAGCAAAGCGCCCGGTGAAAAACTGTTTTTT. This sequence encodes CASKAPGEKLFF.

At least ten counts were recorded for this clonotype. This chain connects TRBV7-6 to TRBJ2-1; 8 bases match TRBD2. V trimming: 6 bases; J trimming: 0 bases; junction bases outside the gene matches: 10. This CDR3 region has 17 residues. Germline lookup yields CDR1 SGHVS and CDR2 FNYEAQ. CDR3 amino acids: CASSPIAGSYSYNEQFF. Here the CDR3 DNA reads TGTGCCAGCAGTCCTATAGCGGGGAGCTACTCCTACAATGAGCAGTTCTTC.

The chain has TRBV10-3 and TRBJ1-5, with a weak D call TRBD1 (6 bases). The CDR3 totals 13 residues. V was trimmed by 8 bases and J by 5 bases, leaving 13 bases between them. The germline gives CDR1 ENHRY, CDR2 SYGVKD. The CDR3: CAISDRYDQPQHF. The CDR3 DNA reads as TGTGCCATCTCCGACAGGTATGATCAGCCCCAGCATTTT.

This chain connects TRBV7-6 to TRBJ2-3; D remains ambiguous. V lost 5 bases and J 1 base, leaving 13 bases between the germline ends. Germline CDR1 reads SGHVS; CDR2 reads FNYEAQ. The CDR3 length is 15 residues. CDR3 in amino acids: CASSRNPRGTDTQYF. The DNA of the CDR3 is TGTGCCAGCAGCAGAAACCCTCGGGGCACAGATACGCAGTATTTT.

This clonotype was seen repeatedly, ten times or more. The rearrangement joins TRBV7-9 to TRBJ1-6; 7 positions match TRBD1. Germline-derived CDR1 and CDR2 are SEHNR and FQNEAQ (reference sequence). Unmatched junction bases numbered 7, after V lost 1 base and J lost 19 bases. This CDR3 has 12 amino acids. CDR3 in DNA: TGTGCCAGCAGCTTAGAAGACAGGGACGTACACTTT. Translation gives CASSLEDRDVHF.

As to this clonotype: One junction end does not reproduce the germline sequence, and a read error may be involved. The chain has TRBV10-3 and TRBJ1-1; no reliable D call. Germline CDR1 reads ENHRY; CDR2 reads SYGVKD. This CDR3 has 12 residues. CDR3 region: CAISVRNTETFF. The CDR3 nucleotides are TGTGCCATCAGTGTAAGGAACACTGAAACTTTCTTT.

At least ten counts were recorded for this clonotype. In nucleotides, the CDR3 is TGTGCCAGCAGCTTCCCCGACAGGGGATATGGCTACACCTTC. Its protein is CASSFPDRGYGYTF. The V call is TRBV11-2, the J call TRBJ1-2; the match to TRBD1 covers 8 bases. CDR3 length: 14 amino acids. After removal of 3 bases from V and 5 bases from J, the junction contained 5 bases not matched to a gene. Germline CDR1 SGHAT, CDR2 FQNNGV.

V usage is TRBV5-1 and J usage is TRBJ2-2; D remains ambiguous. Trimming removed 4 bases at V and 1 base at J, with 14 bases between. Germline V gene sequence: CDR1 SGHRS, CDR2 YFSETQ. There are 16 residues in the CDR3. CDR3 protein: CASSHLSTENTGELFF. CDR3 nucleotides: TGCGCCAGCAGCCACCTCTCGACGGAGAACACCGGGGAGCTGTTTTTT.

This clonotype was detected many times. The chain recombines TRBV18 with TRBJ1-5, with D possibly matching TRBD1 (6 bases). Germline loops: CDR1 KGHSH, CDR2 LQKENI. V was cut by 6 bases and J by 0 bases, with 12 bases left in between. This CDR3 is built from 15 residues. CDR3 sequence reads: CASSQGGYSNQPQHF. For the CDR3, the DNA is TGTGCCAGCTCCCAAGGGGGTTATAGCAATCAGCCCCAGCATTTT.

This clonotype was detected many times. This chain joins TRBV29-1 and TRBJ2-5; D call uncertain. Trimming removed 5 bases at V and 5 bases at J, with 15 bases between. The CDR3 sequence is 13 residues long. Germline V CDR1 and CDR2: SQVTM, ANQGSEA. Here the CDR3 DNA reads TGCAGCGTTCAAGGGCACCTGGAGGAGACCCAGTACTTC. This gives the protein CSVQGHLEETQYF.

CDR3 DNA sequence: TGTGCCAGCAGCTTGAAGACTACAAGAGGCTACAATGAGCAGTTCTTC. The encoded protein is CASSLKTTRGYNEQFF. The chain has TRBV5-6 and TRBJ2-1; D might be TRBD2 (5 bases). This CDR3 spans 16 amino acids. The V end was cut by 1 base, the J end by 3 bases, with 14 bases between. Germline loops: CDR1 SGHDT, CDR2 YYEEEE.

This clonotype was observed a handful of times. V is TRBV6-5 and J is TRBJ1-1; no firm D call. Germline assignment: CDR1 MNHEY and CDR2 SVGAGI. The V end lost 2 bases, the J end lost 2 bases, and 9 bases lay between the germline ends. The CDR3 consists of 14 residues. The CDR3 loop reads CASSYRGRNTEAFF. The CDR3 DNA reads TGTGCCAGCAGTTACCGAGGAAGAAACACTGAAGCTTTCTTT.